The TCR beta chain described here comes from a study of early T cells in non-severe SARS-CoV-2 infection. Overall study: The sequenced material was bulk RNA from unsorted whole blood, and its chains were unpaired. The study, taken as a whole, reports: Anti-spike CD8 specificities were favored by VDJdb matching, whose results missed private and CD4 specificities.

The CDR3 covers 11 residues. Germline CDR1 and CDR2: DFQATT and SNEGSKA (reference sequence). The germline V and J ends were trimmed by 3 bases and 6 bases, with 8 bases remaining between them. As for this clonotype: The antigen is not known.

Individual cDNA molecules were tagged with unique molecular identifiers, the study reported. TCRdb reprocessed the 5' RACE reads with MiXCR, giving one entry per CDR3 protein. Of about 89,000 distinct CDR3 sequences listed, about 14% are singletons. The sequenced material came from whole blood. The receptor comes from an adult who was a healthcare worker with PCR-confirmed SARS-CoV-2 infection or an uninfected control (not recorded which). This chain uses TRBV20-1 with TRBJ1-2; a weak D match, TRBD1 (5 bases). This chain's CDR3 is CSASPGHGYTF. In DNA form, the CDR3 reads TGCAGTGCTAGTCCGGGGCATGGCTACACCTTC.